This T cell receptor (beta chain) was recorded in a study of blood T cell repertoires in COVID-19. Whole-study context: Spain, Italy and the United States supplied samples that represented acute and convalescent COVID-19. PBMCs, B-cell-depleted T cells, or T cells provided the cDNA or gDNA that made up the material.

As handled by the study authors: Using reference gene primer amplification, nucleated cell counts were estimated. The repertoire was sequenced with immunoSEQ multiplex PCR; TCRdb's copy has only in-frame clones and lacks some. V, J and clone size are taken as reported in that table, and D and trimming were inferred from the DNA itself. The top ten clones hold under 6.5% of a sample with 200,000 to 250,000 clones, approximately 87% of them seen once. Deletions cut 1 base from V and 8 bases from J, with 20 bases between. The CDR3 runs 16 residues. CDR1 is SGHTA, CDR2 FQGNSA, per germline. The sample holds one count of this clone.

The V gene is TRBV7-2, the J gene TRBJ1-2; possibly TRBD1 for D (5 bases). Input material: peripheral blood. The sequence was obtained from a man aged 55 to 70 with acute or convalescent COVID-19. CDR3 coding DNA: TGTGCCAGCAGCTTAGGTCTAGTCAGGGTGAGAGAAGGCTACACCTTC. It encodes CASSLGLVRVREGYTF.